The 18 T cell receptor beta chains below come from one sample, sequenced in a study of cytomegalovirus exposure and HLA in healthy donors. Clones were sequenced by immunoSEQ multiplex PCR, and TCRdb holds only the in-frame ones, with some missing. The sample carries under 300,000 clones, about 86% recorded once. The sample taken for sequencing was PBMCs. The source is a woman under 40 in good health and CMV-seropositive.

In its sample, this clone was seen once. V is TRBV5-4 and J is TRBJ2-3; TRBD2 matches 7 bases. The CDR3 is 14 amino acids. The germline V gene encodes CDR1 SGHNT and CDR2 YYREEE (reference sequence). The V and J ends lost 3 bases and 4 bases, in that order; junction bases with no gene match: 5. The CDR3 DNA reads TGTGCCAGCAGCTGGACTAGGACCGCAGATACGCAGTATTTT. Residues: CASSWTRTADTQYF. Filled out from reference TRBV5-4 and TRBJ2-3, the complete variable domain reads ETGVTQSPTHLIKTRGQQVTLRCSSQSGHNTVSWYQQALGQGPQFIFQYYREEENGRGNFPPRFSGLQFPNYSSELNVNALELDDSALYLCASSWTRTADTQYFGPGTRLTVL.

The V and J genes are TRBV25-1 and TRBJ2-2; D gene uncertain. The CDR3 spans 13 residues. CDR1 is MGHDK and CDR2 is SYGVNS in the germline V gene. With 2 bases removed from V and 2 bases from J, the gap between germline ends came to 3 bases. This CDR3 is CASSEGNTGELFF. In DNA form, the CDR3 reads TGTGCCAGCAGTGAAGGCAACACCGGGGAGCTGTTTTTT.

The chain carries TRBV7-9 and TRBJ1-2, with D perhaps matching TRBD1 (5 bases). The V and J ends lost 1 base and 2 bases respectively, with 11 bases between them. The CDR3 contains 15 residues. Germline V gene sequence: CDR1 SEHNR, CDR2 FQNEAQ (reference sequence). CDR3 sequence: CASSLDDSGNYGYTF. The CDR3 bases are TGTGCCAGCAGCTTAGATGACAGTGGGAACTATGGCTACACCTTC. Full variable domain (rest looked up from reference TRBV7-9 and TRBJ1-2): DTGVSQNPRHKITKRGQNVTFRCDPISEHNRLYWYRQTLGQGPEFLTYFQNEAQLEKSRLLSDRFSAERPKGSFSTLEIQRTEQGDSAMYLCASSLDDSGNYGYTFGSGTRLTVV.

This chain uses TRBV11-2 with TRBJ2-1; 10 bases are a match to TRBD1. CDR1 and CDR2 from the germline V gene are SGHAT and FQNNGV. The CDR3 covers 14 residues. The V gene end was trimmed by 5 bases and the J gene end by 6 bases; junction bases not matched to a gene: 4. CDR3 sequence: CASSLGTGVNEQFF. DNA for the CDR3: TGTGCCAGCAGCCTCGGGACAGGGGTCAATGAGCAGTTCTTC.

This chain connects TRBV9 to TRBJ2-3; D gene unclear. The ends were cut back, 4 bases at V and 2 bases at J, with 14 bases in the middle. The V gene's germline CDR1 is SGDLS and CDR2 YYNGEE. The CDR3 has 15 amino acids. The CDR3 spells CASSTVERITDTQYF. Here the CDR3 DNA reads TGTGCCAGCAGCACCGTGGAGAGAATCACAGATACGCAGTATTTT.

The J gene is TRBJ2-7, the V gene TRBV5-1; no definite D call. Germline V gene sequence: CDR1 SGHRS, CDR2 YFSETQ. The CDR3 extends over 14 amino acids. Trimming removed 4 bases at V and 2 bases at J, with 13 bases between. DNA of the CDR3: TGCGCCAGCAGCCACACACAGTTCCCCTACGAGCAGTACTTC. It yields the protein CASSHTQFPYEQYF.

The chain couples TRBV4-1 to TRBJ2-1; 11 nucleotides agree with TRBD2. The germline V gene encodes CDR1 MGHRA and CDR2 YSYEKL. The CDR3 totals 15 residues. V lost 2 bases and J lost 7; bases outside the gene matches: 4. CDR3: CASSQLAGGRNEQFF. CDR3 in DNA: TGCGCCAGCAGCCAACTAGCGGGAGGTCGGAATGAGCAGTTCTTC.

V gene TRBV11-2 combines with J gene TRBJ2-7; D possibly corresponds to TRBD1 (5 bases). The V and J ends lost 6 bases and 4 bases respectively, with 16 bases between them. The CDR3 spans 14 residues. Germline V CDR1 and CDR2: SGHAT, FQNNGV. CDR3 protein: CASSPSRAGYEQYF. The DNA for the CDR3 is TGTGCCAGCAGTCCCAGCAGGGCCGGGTACGAGCAGTACTTC.

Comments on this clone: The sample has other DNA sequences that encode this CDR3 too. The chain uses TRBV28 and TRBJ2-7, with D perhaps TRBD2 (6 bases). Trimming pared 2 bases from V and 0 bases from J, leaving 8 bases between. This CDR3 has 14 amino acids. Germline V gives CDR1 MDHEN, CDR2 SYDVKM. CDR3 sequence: CASSLAGSSYEQYF. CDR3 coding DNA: TGTGCCAGCAGTTTAGCGGGATCCTCCTACGAGCAGTACTTC.

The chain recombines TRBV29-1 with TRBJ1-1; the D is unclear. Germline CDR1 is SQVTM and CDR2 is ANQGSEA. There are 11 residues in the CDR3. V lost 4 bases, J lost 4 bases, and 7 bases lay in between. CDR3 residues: CSVAGLTEAFF. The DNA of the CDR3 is TGCAGCGTTGCAGGACTCACTGAAGCTTTCTTT.

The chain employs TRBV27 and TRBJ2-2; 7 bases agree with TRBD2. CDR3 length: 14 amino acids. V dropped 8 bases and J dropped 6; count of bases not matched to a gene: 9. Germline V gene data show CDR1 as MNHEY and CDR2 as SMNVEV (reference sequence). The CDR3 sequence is CASGAGVPAGELFF. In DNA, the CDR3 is TGTGCCAGCGGGGCGGGGGTACCCGCCGGGGAGCTGTTTTTT.

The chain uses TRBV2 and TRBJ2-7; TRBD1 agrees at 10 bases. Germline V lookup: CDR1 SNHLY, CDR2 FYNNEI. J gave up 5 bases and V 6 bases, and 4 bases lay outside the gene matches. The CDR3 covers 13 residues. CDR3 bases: TGTGCCAGCAGGGGCGGACAGGGGGACGAGCAGTACTTC. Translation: CASRGGQGDEQYF.

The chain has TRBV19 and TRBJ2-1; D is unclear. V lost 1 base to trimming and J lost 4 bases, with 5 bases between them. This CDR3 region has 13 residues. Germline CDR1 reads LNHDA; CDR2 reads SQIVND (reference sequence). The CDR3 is CASSIALYNEQFF. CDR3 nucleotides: TGTGCCAGTAGTATAGCTCTTTACAATGAGCAGTTCTTC.

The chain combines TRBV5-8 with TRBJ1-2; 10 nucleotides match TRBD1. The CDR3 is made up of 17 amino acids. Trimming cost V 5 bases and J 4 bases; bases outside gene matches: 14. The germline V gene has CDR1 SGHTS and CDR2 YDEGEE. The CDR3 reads CASRKLEGTGVRYGYTF. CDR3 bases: TGTGCCAGCAGGAAACTAGAGGGGACAGGGGTCCGCTATGGCTACACCTTC.

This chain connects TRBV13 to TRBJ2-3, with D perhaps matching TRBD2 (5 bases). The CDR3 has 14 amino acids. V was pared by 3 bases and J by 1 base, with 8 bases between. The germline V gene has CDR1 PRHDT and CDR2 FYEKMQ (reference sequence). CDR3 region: CASSFGVGTDTQYF. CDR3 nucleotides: TGTGCCAGCAGCTTCGGGGTGGGCACAGATACGCAGTATTTT.

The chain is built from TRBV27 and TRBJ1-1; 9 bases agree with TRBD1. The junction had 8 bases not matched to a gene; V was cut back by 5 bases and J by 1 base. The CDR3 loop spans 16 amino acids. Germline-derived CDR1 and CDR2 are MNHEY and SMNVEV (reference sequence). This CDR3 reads CASSVLDRGANTEAFF. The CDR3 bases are TGTGCCAGCAGTGTGTTGGACAGGGGAGCGAACACTGAAGCTTTCTTT.

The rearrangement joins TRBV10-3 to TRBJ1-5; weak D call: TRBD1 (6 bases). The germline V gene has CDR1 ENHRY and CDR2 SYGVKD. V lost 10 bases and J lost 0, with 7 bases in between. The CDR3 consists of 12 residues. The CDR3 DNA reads TGTGCCACACAGGGTAGCAATCAGCCCCAGCATTTT. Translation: CATQGSNQPQHF.

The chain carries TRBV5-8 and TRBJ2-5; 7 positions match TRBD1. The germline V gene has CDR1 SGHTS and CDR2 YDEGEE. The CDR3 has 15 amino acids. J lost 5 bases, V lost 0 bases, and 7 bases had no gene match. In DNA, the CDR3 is TGTGCCAGCAGCTTGGGACAGGGCGCCGCGGAGACCCAGTACTTC. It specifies CASSLGQGAAETQYF.